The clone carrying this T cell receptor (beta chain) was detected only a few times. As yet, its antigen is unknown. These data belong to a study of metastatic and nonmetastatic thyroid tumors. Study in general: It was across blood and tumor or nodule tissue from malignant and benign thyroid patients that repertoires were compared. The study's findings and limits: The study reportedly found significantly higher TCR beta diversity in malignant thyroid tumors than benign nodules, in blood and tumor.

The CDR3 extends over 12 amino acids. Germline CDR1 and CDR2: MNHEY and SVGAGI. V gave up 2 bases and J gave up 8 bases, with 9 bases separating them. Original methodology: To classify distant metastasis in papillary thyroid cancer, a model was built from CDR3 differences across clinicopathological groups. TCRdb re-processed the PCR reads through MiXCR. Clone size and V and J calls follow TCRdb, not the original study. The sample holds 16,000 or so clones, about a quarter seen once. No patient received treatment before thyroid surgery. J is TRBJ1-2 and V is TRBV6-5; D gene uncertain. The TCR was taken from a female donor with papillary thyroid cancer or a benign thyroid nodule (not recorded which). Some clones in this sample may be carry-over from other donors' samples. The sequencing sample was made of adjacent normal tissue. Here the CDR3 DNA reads TGTGCCAGCAGTTACGGGAGGCAGGGCTACACCTTC. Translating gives CASSYGRQGYTF.